This T cell receptor (beta chain) derives from a study of beta chain features in type 1 diabetes. Study-level background: Over all samples combined, fewer than 130,000,000 sorted cells were examined.

As for this clone: Its antigen is undetermined.

Since all of the isolated RNA was reverse transcribed, expressed TCRB transcripts were what got sequenced. Generated by immunoSEQ multiplex PCR, the TCRdb table keeps only in-frame clones and is missing some. Of 600,000 to 700,000 clones listed, approximately 13% are singletons. Overall study results and limits: In every one of the four CD4+ subsets, TCRB CDR3s were moderately but significantly shorter in Type 1 diabetes patients.

The sequenced sample was naive CD4+ T cells from blood. The TCR was taken from a man younger than 40 with type 1 diabetes.

The DNA for the CDR3 is TGTGCCAGCAGCGGCGGGTCTCCGGGCTACGAGCAGTACTTC. Translation gives CASSGGSPGYEQYF. The chain uses TRBV9 and TRBJ2-7, with a weak D call TRBD2 (5 bases). CDR1 and CDR2 from the germline V gene are SGDLS and YYNGEE. Trimming removed 3 bases at V and 3 bases at J, with 13 bases between. The CDR3 loop spans 14 amino acids.